These 18 T cell receptor beta chains were all obtained from the same sample, sequenced in a study of T cells after yellow fever vaccination. TCRdb independently ran MiXCR on the 5' RACE reads; one entry per CDR3 protein. The sample gives some 170,000 distinct CDR3 sequences, approximately 10% of which show up once; around 40% is in the top ten. The sample in question was CD8+ T cells sorted from PBMCs, obtained 45 days after the yellow fever booster vaccination. Source of these receptors: a man younger than 35 who received the YFV17D yellow fever vaccine.

Ten or more counts support this clonotype. The V gene is TRBV4-3, the J gene TRBJ1-2; D gene ambiguous. V lost 8 bases to trimming and J lost 3 bases, with 16 bases between them. Germline V lookup: CDR1 LGHNA, CDR2 YSLEER. This CDR3 has 14 residues. The CDR3 is CASSQTEGDYGYTF. Written as DNA, the CDR3 is TGCGCCAGCTCCCAGACTGAAGGAGACTATGGCTACACCTTC.

J is TRBJ2-1 and V is TRBV4-1; D not resolved. The CDR3 sequence is 14 residues long. Germline loops: CDR1 MGHRA, CDR2 YSYEKL. The V gene lost 1 base and the J gene lost 9 bases, with 13 bases spanning the gap. CDR3 residues: CASSQGPLAGEQFF. The DNA for the CDR3 is TGCGCCAGCAGCCAAGGTCCTTTAGCTGGTGAGCAGTTCTTC.

The J gene is TRBJ2-7, the V gene TRBV20-1, with TRBD2 matching 10 bases. In germline, CDR1 is DFQATT, CDR2 SNEGSKA (reference sequence). J lost 7 bases, V lost 2 bases, and 11 bases had no gene match. This CDR3 comprises 15 residues. CDR3 in amino acids: CSARRASGGSGEQYF. The CDR3 nucleotides read TGCAGTGCTAGAAGGGCTAGCGGGGGCTCGGGAGAGCAGTACTTC.

This clonotype was detected many times. The genes are TRBV27 and TRBJ2-7; D remains unclear. V shed 2 bases and J shed 3 bases, with 8 bases lying between them. This CDR3 is 13 amino acids long. Germline V gene data show CDR1 as MNHEY and CDR2 as SMNVEV (reference sequence). The CDR3 bases are TGTGCCAGCAGTTTAAGGCAGTTCTACGAGCAGTACTTC. Protein product: CASSLRQFYEQYF.

This clonotype occurred a few times. The CDR3 sequence: CASTDDGTSGARNEQFF. The CDR3 DNA sequence: TGTGCCAGCACCGACGACGGGACTAGCGGGGCCCGAAATGAGCAGTTCTTC. The V call is TRBV6-6, the J call TRBJ2-1; the match to TRBD2 covers 13 bases. V shed 7 bases and J 7 bases; nucleotides not matched to a gene: 13. Germline-derived CDR1 and CDR2 are MNHNY and SVGAGI (reference sequence). This CDR3 is 17 amino acids long.

This chain links TRBV7-2 with TRBJ2-7, with D tentatively TRBD1 (6 bases). This CDR3 is built from 13 residues. The germline V gene encodes CDR1 SGHTA and CDR2 FQGNSA. Trimming removed 6 bases from V and 3 bases from J, with 12 bases in between. CDR3 DNA: TGTGCCAGCAGATTTCAGGGGAGCTACGAGCAGTACTTC. It encodes CASRFQGSYEQYF.

The sample holds a few counts of this clonotype. The chain employs TRBV7-2 and TRBJ1-4; D call uncertain. With 1 base removed from V and 8 bases from J, the gap between germline ends came to 20 bases. Germline loops: CDR1 SGHTA, CDR2 FQGNSA. The CDR3 has 17 residues. Here the CDR3 DNA reads TGTGCCAGCAGCTTAGACAGCTCCCGGGTGACGGGCGAAAAACTGTTTTTT. The encoded protein is CASSLDSSRVTGEKLFF.

In its sample, this clonotype was seen many times. This chain links TRBV5-1 with TRBJ2-3; no reliable D call. V lost 4 bases and J lost 5, with 8 bases in between. Germline-derived CDR1 and CDR2 are SGHRS and YFSETQ. The CDR3 spans 12 residues. The CDR3 DNA is TGCGCCAGCAGCGGGGAAGGAGATACGCAGTATTTT. This codes for CASSGEGDTQYF.

This clonotype was counted between two and nine times. The V and J genes are TRBV4-3 and TRBJ1-1, with D unclear. Germline V gives CDR1 LGHNA, CDR2 YSLEER. This CDR3 region has 18 residues. The V end was cut by 0 bases, the J end by 5 bases, with 22 bases between. CDR3 loop: CASSQDLEGLHAWTEAFF. In nucleotides, the CDR3 is TGCGCCAGCAGCCAAGATCTTGAAGGGCTGCACGCCTGGACTGAAGCTTTCTTT.

In regard to this clonotype: Its ends do not fully match the called genes, so a read error is possible. The J gene is TRBJ2-3, the V gene TRBV24-1; D is unclear. Germline-derived CDR1 and CDR2 are KGHDR and SFDVKD. CDR3 length: 11 residues. CDR3 in DNA: TGTGCCACCGGTGATACAGATACGCAGTATTTT. This translates into CATGDTDTQYF.

The table lists this clonotype with a few counts. The chain is built from TRBV20-1 and TRBJ1-5; D is unresolved. Germline lookup yields CDR1 DFQATT and CDR2 SNEGSKA (reference sequence). There are 14 residues in the CDR3. The V end lost 6 bases, the J end lost 9 bases, and 21 bases lay between the germline ends. CDR3 DNA sequence: TGCAGTGCCCAAAGCGGGCGGACGGTAAGGCCCCAGCATTTT. This gives the protein CSAQSGRTVRPQHF.

The rearrangement uses TRBV4-1 and TRBJ2-7; 8 bases line up with TRBD1. The germline gives CDR1 MGHRA, CDR2 YSYEKL. Losses at the gene ends were 4 bases for V and 5 bases for J; bases not matched to a gene: 10. CDR3 length equals 15 residues. CDR3 sequence (DNA): TGCGCCAGCAGCCCTCCGTCGACAGGGGTCCACGAGCAGTACTTC. This encodes CASSPPSTGVHEQYF.

CDR3 bases: TGTGCCACCAGCAGAGATCGGGGAGGGAGTCCTTTTGGCTACACCTTC. Translation: CATSRDRGGSPFGYTF. The chain uses TRBV15 and TRBJ1-2, with D uncertain. The CDR3 contains 16 residues. Germline assignment: CDR1 LNHNV and CDR2 YYDKDF (reference sequence). V gave up 0 bases and J gave up 7 bases, with 18 bases separating them.

The V call is TRBV7-9, the J call TRBJ2-1; D gene uncertain. The CDR3 length is 13 residues. V shed 1 base and J shed 7 bases, with 8 bases lying between them. CDR1 and CDR2 from the germline V gene are SEHNR and FQNEAQ (reference sequence). CDR3 sequence reads: CASSLVTRNEQFF. The CDR3, as DNA: TGTGCCAGCAGCTTAGTGACCAGGAATGAGCAGTTCTTC.

This clonotype was counted only a few times. The chain joins TRBV12-3 or TRBV12-4 to TRBJ2-7; D possibly matches TRBD1 or TRBD2 (6 bases each). V dropped 6 bases and J dropped 4 bases, with 19 bases sitting between them. CDR3 size: 15 residues. The DNA for the CDR3 is TGTGCCAGCAGCCTGGGAAGGGGGGTTCCGTACGAGCAGTACTTC. Translating gives CASSLGRGVPYEQYF.

In this sample, this clonotype turned up a few times. The rearrangement links TRBV6-5 to TRBJ2-5; no clear D. The V end was cut by 3 bases, the J end by 4 bases, with 15 bases between. Germline V gene data show CDR1 as MNHEY and CDR2 as SVGAGI. The CDR3 length is 15 residues. For the CDR3, the DNA is TGTGCCAGCAGTTATGTCCTCTCGGTGGGAGAGACCCAGTACTTC. Protein sequence: CASSYVLSVGETQYF.

This clonotype was detected ten times or more. V usage is TRBV7-9 and J usage is TRBJ1-1, with D maybe TRBD1 (5 bases). CDR3 length: 14 amino acids. Trimming left V 1 base short and J 10 bases short, with 16 bases between. Germline-derived CDR1 and CDR2 are SEHNR and FQNEAQ (reference sequence). CDR3 sequence reads: CASSLGGQGGSAFF. The CDR3 region has the DNA TGTGCCAGCAGCTTAGGTGGCCAGGGTGGATCAGCTTTCTTT.

There are many counts of this clonotype. The chain uses TRBV3-1 and TRBJ2-1, with TRBD2 matching over 13 bases. This CDR3 is 18 amino acids long. Germline values: CDR1 LGHDT, CDR2 YNNKEL (reference sequence). V was pared by 5 bases and J by 3 bases, with 10 bases of the junction left unmatched. The CDR3: CASSTRLAGGIIYNEQFF. The DNA for the CDR3 is TGTGCCAGCAGCACCCGACTAGCGGGGGGCATCATCTACAATGAGCAGTTCTTC.